The 28 T cell receptor beta chains below were found in one sample sequenced in a study of beta chain features in type 1 diabetes. The whole isolated RNA underwent reverse transcription, so sequencing captured expressed TCRB transcripts. This table comes from immunoSEQ multiplex PCR, and its TCRdb copy is limited to in-frame clones, with some not included. The sample has more than 50,000 clones; roughly 60% are singletons. Sequencing was carried out using Tregs from blood. Receptors originate from a woman aged 18-29 years in good health.

The chain uses TRBV19 and TRBJ1-1; unclear D gene. This CDR3 is 12 amino acids long. The V end was cut by 11 bases, the J end by 3 bases, with 13 bases between. Germline CDR1 LNHDA, CDR2 SQIVND (reference sequence). In DNA form, the CDR3 reads TGTGCCTGCTCATATGGAGACACTGAAGCTTTCTTT. It codes for CACSYGDTEAFF.

Only one count was recorded for this clone. The V and J genes are TRBV5-1 and TRBJ2-2; D is unresolved. Trimming took off 0 bases at V and 4 bases at J, with 7 bases between the two ends. CDR1 and CDR2 from the germline V gene are SGHRS and YFSETQ. This CDR3 region has 14 residues. CDR3 loop: CASSLVAVTGELFF. The CDR3 nucleotides are TGCGCCAGCAGCTTGGTCGCGGTCACCGGGGAGCTGTTTTTT.

The chain has TRBV7-8 and TRBJ1-6; D remains ambiguous. V was trimmed by 3 bases and J by 7 bases, leaving 13 bases between them. Per the germline V gene, CDR1 is SGHVS and CDR2 is FQNEAQ. The CDR3 covers 15 residues. The CDR3 DNA follows: TGTGCCAGCAGCTTGGCGGGGTTCAAGAATTCACCCCTCCACTTT. Translation gives CASSLAGFKNSPLHF.

This clone was seen at least ten times. CDR3 loop: CASKGETASQYF. The CDR3 DNA is TGTGCCAGTAAGGGGGAGACCGCGTCCCAGTACTTC. The chain carries TRBV19 and TRBJ2-5; possible D gene TRBD1, 6 bases. CDR1 is LNHDA, CDR2 SQIVND, per germline (reference sequence). The CDR3 spans 12 residues. V lost 7 bases and J lost 9, with 15 bases in between.

This chain joins TRBV6-4 and TRBJ1-2; TRBD1 aligns across 9 bases. The CDR3 contains 13 residues. Germline CDR1 MRHNA, CDR2 SNTAGT. V gave up 6 bases and J gave up 6 bases; unmatched junction bases: 5. CDR3 in amino acids: CASSRTGEDGYTF. The DNA of the CDR3 is TGTGCCAGCAGCAGGACAGGGGAAGATGGCTACACCTTC.

The rearrangement joins TRBV18 to TRBJ2-3, with a weak D call TRBD2 (6 bases). The V gene's germline CDR1 is KGHSH and CDR2 LQKENI. The V and J ends lost 1 base and 5 bases respectively, with 13 bases between them. The CDR3 contains 15 residues. The CDR3 sequence is CASSPQGRIGDTQYF. The CDR3 coding sequence is TGTGCCAGCTCACCACAGGGGAGGATAGGAGATACGCAGTATTTT.

The V call is TRBV27, the J call TRBJ1-4; the match to TRBD1 covers 8 bases. After removal of 8 bases from V and 7 bases from J, the junction contained 9 bases not matched to a gene. The germline V gene has CDR1 MNHEY and CDR2 SMNVEV (reference sequence). The CDR3 runs 14 residues. The CDR3 coding sequence is TGTGCCAGCCGTAGGACAGGGTTTGGTGAAAAACTGTTTTTT. Translated: CASRRTGFGEKLFF.

The table lists this clone with a few counts. The chain carries TRBV7-2 and TRBJ1-5, with TRBD1 matching over 7 bases. From germline, CDR1 is SGHTA and CDR2 FQGNSA. The CDR3 extends over 14 amino acids. V shed 5 bases and J 7 bases; nucleotides not matched to a gene: 8. The CDR3 reads CASSPGQAWQPQHF. The CDR3 nucleotides are TGTGCCAGCAGCCCAGGACAGGCCTGGCAGCCCCAGCATTTT.

The rearrangement links TRBV19 to TRBJ1-5; TRBD1 aligns across 9 bases. The CDR3 contains 14 residues. The V gene's germline CDR1 is LNHDA and CDR2 SQIVND (reference sequence). With V trimmed by 6 bases and J by 7 bases, 7 bases remained unmatched. CDR3: CASSGTGNGQPQHF. In DNA form, the CDR3 reads TGTGCCAGTAGCGGGACAGGGAACGGCCAGCCCCAGCATTTT.

The CDR3 protein is CASSLGTALNEKLFF. In DNA form, the CDR3 reads TGTGCCAGCAGTTTGGGGACAGCTCTTAATGAAAAACTGTTTTTT. The J gene is TRBJ1-4, the V gene TRBV6-1; 7 bases line up with TRBD1. The CDR3 has 15 amino acids. Losses at the gene ends were 5 bases for V and 4 bases for J; bases not matched to a gene: 7. Germline CDR1 is MNHNS and CDR2 is SASEGT.

The chain's CDR3 is CASSLDAGAYNEQFF. The CDR3 nucleotides read TGTGCCAGCAGCTTAGATGCGGGTGCCTACAATGAGCAGTTCTTC. The genes are TRBV11-3 and TRBJ2-1; a weak D match, TRBD2 (5 bases). The V end was cut by 0 bases, the J end by 2 bases, with 8 bases between. The CDR3 covers 15 residues. Germline CDR1 and CDR2: SGHNT and YENEEA.

This clone has only one observation. V gene TRBV2 combines with J gene TRBJ1-1, with D possibly matching TRBD1 (5 bases). V was trimmed by 4 bases and J by 10 bases, leaving 10 bases between them. This CDR3 contains 11 residues. The germline V gene has CDR1 SNHLY and CDR2 FYNNEI. CDR3 amino acids: CASSVNRRAFF. The CDR3 coding sequence is TGTGCCAGCAGTGTTAACAGGAGAGCTTTCTTT.

CDR3 amino acids: CASSYPEDSFYEQYF. CDR3 coding DNA: TGTGCCAGCAGTTACCCGGAGGATTCCTTCTACGAGCAGTACTTC. The chain is built from TRBV9 and TRBJ2-7; maybe TRBD2 (5 bases). The germline V and J ends were trimmed by 5 bases and 3 bases, with 18 bases remaining between them. The CDR3 covers 15 residues. CDR1 is SGDLS, CDR2 YYNGEE, per germline.

This clone was observed a few times. The chain combines TRBV7-2 with TRBJ2-1, with 10 bases fitting TRBD2. The germline gives CDR1 SGHTA, CDR2 FQGNSA. J was trimmed by 4 bases and V by 0 bases; bases with no gene match: 3. The CDR3 consists of 16 residues. Here the CDR3 DNA reads TGTGCCAGCAGCTTAGCACCTAGCGGGGGTTACAATGAGCAGTTCTTC. Encoded protein: CASSLAPSGGYNEQFF.

The gene calls are TRBV18 and TRBJ2-1; D not certain. Germline CDR1 reads KGHSH; CDR2 reads LQKENI. This CDR3 is built from 11 residues. Trimming removed 4 bases at V and 6 bases at J, with 4 bases between. As DNA, the CDR3 is TGTGCCAGCTCACTCTTCAATGAGCAGTTCTTC. It translates to CASSLFNEQFF.

This clone was counted only a few times. The chain uses TRBV6-5 and TRBJ2-4; TRBD2 is a possible D gene (6 bases). The germline gives CDR1 MNHEY, CDR2 SVGAGI. Trimming left V 8 bases short and J 0 bases short, with 8 bases between. The CDR3 has 13 residues. The CDR3 coding sequence is TGTGCCAGCTTGGGGGGAGCCAAAAACATTCAGTACTTC. This gives the protein CASLGGAKNIQYF.

This chain links TRBV2 with TRBJ1-5; TRBD1 aligns across 9 bases. CDR3 length: 16 residues. In germline, CDR1 is SNHLY, CDR2 FYNNEI. J gave up 5 bases and V 6 bases, and 11 bases lay outside the gene matches. The CDR3 protein is CASRGRQGVFYQPQHF. The DNA for the CDR3 is TGTGCCAGCAGGGGTAGACAGGGGGTTTTCTATCAGCCCCAGCATTTT.

Turning to this clone: Other DNA sequences in the sample encode the same CDR3. This rearrangement joins TRBV7-9 to TRBJ1-1, with 8 bases lining up with TRBD1. Germline trimming cut 2 bases from V and 2 bases from J; bases unmatched to any gene: 1. This CDR3 is built from 14 residues. Germline V gene lookup returns CDR1 SEHNR and CDR2 FQNEAQ (reference sequence). The DNA of the CDR3 is TGTGCCAGCAGCTTACAGGGGGCTAACACTGAAGCTTTCTTT. This codes for CASSLQGANTEAFF.

Only a few counts were recorded for this clone. This chain links TRBV29-1 with TRBJ1-4; possibly TRBD1 for D (6 bases). CDR1 and CDR2 (germline): SQVTM, ANQGSEA. The CDR3 contains 12 residues. V dropped 6 bases and J dropped 10 bases, with 15 bases sitting between them. CDR3 sequence (DNA): TGCAGCGTGGGGGCTCTTGACGGAAAACTGTTTTTT. Residues: CSVGALDGKLFF. Complete variable domain (other parts from reference TRBV29-1 and TRBJ1-4): SAVISQKPSRDICQRGTSLTIQCQVDSQVTMMFWYRQQPGQSLTLIATANQGSEATYESGFVIDKFPISRPNLTFSTLTVSNMSPEDSSIYLCSVGALDGKLFFGSGTQLSVL.

The sample holds a few counts of this clone. The rearrangement links TRBV11-1 to TRBJ2-2; no clear D. CDR1 is SGHAT, CDR2 FQDESV, per germline (reference sequence). The V end was cut by 5 bases, the J end by 3 bases, with 10 bases between. This CDR3 spans 14 amino acids. CDR3 loop: CASSRSPDTGELFF. The CDR3 coding sequence is TGTGCCAGCAGCCGTAGTCCTGACACCGGGGAGCTGTTTTTT.

The chain links TRBV11-2 to TRBJ2-1, with TRBD2 matching over 9 bases. This CDR3 spans 15 amino acids. Per germline, CDR1 SGHAT and CDR2 FQNNGV. With V trimmed by 7 bases and J by 2 bases, 6 bases remained unmatched. This chain's CDR3 is CASTKAGGTYNEQFF. CDR3 coding DNA: TGTGCCAGCACGAAAGCGGGGGGCACCTACAATGAGCAGTTCTTC.

CDR3 in amino acids: CASSLGANLNTEAFF. CDR3 sequence (DNA): TGTGCCAGCAGCTTGGGGGCGAATTTGAACACTGAAGCTTTCTTT. The V gene is TRBV7-2, the J gene TRBJ1-1; the D gene is possibly TRBD1 (6 bases). The CDR3 spans 15 residues. CDR1 and CDR2 (germline): SGHTA, FQGNSA. V lost 3 bases, J lost 0 bases, and 11 bases lay in between.

The CDR3 is CASSASGPYEQYF. CDR3 nucleotides: TGTGCCAGCAGTGCTAGCGGGCCCTACGAGCAGTACTTC. This chain connects TRBV6-5 to TRBJ2-7; 8 nucleotides match TRBD2. This CDR3 region has 13 residues. V shed 5 bases, J shed 2 bases, and the junction held 2 bases outside the gene matches. Per the germline V gene, CDR1 is MNHEY and CDR2 is SVGAGI.

This clone was picked up a small number of times. J is TRBJ2-7 and V is TRBV21-1; TRBD2, as called in the table, went unchecked against the DNA. TRBV21-1 is a pseudogene segment. This CDR3 is built from 16 residues. The CDR3: CASSARGAGPPYEQYF. The CDR3 DNA sequence: TGTGCCAGCAGCGCTCGGGGAGCGGGACCTCCCTACGAGCAGTACTTC.

This clone was seen once. V is TRBV7-8 and J is TRBJ2-2; 8 positions match TRBD2. The CDR3 loop spans 20 amino acids. CDR1 is SGHVS and CDR2 is FQNEAQ in the germline V gene. V shed 1 base, J shed 1 base, and the junction held 14 bases outside the gene matches. The CDR3 sequence: CASSLEGLVIRPRNTGELFF. As DNA, the CDR3 is TGTGCCAGCAGCTTAGAGGGACTAGTTATTCGCCCTAGGAACACCGGGGAGCTGTTTTTT.

The rearrangement joins TRBV4-3 to TRBJ2-7, with D uncertain. The CDR3 contains 15 residues. V shed 2 bases and J shed 3 bases, with 14 bases lying between them. Looked up from germline, CDR1 is LGHNA and CDR2 is YSLEER. The CDR3 DNA is TGCGCCAGCAGCCAACAGTATGGTGCAATCTACGAGCAGTACTTC. This translates into CASSQQYGAIYEQYF.

This clone was counted only a few times. The chain uses TRBV5-1 and TRBJ2-2, with D possibly TRBD2 on 6 matching bases. The CDR3 has 14 residues. Trimming removed 3 bases at V and 6 bases at J, with 12 bases between. Germline CDR1 is SGHRS and CDR2 is YFSETQ. The CDR3 protein is CASSSLPGAGELFF. The DNA for the CDR3 is TGCGCCAGCAGCTCCCTGCCGGGAGCCGGGGAGCTGTTTTTT.

The chain is built from TRBV6-1 and TRBJ2-3; 8 bases are a match to TRBD2. Trimming took 6 bases from V and 7 from J; bases not matched to a gene: 6. Germline V gives CDR1 MNHNS, CDR2 SASEGT. This CDR3 is built from 13 residues. The CDR3 DNA sequence: TGTGCCAGCAGACGAAGTAGCGGGAATACGCAGTATTTT. Amino acid sequence: CASRRSSGNTQYF.